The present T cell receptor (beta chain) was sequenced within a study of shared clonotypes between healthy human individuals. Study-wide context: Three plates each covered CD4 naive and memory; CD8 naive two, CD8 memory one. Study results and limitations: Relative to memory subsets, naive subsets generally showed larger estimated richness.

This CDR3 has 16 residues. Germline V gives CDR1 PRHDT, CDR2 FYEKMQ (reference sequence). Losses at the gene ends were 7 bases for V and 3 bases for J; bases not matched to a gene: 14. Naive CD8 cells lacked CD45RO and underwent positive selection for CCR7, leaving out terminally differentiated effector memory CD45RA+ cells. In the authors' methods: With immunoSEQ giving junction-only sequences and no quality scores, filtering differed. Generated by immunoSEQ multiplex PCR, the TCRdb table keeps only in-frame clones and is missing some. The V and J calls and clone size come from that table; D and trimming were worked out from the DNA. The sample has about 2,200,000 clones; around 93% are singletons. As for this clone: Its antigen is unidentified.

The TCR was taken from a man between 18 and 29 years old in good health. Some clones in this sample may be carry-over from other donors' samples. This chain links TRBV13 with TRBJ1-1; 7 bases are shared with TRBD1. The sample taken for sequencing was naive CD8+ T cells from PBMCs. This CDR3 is CASKSFPLRGDTEAFF. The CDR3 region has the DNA TGTGCCAGCAAAAGCTTCCCACTCAGGGGGGACACTGAAGCTTTCTTT.